The rows below give T cell receptor beta chains drawn from one sample of a study of CD8+ T cells in alopecia areata. The data were produced by immunoSEQ multiplex PCR, yet TCRdb's version contains in-frame clones alone and is incomplete. The sample lists approximately 200,000 clones; approximately 56% were seen once. The sample in question was CD4+ T cells sorted from blood, obtained at week 4, from a patient treated with tofacitinib. Receptors originate from a human donor with alopecia areata. Each CDR3 is given with its conserved first and last residue. Each record gives: D gene, clone size, V gene, J gene, CDR3 DNA, CDR3 protein. A D gene is named only where the DNA matches it firmly. Only some rows state a clone size, as once, few, many or a class for expanded clones.

TRBD1	-	TRBV7-2	TRBJ2-4	TGTGCCAGCAGCCCGACAGGGGGGAACATTCAGTACTTC	CASSPTGGNIQYF
TRBD1	-	TRBV25-1	TRBJ1-2	TGTGCCAGCAGAATGGACAGGGGCTATGGCTACACCTTC	CASRMDRGYGYTF
-	-	TRBV30	TRBJ1-1	TGTGCCTGGAGTCTGCGGGGTGACACTGAAGCTTTCTTT	CAWSLRGDTEAFF
-	-	TRBV6-1	TRBJ1-5	TGTGCCAGCAGTGAAGCACGCAGGGGCAATCAGCCCCAGCATTTT	CASSEARRGNQPQHF
-	-	TRBV4-3	TRBJ1-6	TGCGCCAGCAGCCAAGATATGTATAATTCACCCCTCCACTTT	CASSQDMYNSPLHF
-	-	TRBV11-2	TRBJ2-5	TGTGCCAGCAGCTTAGGAGGTGCTAGCGCGGGGGAGACCCAGTACTTC	CASSLGGASAGETQYF
-	-	TRBV6-6	TRBJ1-5	TGTGCCAGCAGTTACCATGGGGGTGGACAGCCCCAGCATTTT	CASSYHGGGQPQHF
-	few	TRBV15	TRBJ2-7	TGTGCCACCAGCGAAGGGGTCCTCATCTCCTACGAGCAGTACTTC	CATSEGVLISYEQYF
-	-	TRBV28	TRBJ2-7	TGTGCCAGCCACGGCGGCTACGAGCAGTACTTC	CASHGGYEQYF
TRBD1	-	TRBV7-2	TRBJ2-2	TGTGCCAGCAGCCAAATCAGGGGGAGCGGGGAGCTGTTTTTT	CASSQIRGSGELFF
-	-	TRBV5-1	TRBJ2-6	TGCGCCAGCAGCCAGACCTTCTCTGGGGCCAACGTCCTGACTTTC	CASSQTFSGANVLTF
-	-	TRBV29-1	TRBJ1-3	TGCAGCGTTGAAGGCTTCTCTGGAAACACCATATATTTT	CSVEGFSGNTIYF
-	few	TRBV28	TRBJ2-5	TGTGCCACCGCACCCCCCGAACACACAGGGCAAGAGACCCAGTACTTC	CATAPPEHTGQETQYF
TRBD2	-	TRBV4-1	TRBJ2-3	TGCGCCAGCAGCCAGGGACTAGTATCAGATACGCAGTATTTT	CASSQGLVSDTQYF
-	-	TRBV2	TRBJ1-2	TGTGCCAGCAGACGTCGCGGTGGCTACACCTTC	CASRRRGGYTF